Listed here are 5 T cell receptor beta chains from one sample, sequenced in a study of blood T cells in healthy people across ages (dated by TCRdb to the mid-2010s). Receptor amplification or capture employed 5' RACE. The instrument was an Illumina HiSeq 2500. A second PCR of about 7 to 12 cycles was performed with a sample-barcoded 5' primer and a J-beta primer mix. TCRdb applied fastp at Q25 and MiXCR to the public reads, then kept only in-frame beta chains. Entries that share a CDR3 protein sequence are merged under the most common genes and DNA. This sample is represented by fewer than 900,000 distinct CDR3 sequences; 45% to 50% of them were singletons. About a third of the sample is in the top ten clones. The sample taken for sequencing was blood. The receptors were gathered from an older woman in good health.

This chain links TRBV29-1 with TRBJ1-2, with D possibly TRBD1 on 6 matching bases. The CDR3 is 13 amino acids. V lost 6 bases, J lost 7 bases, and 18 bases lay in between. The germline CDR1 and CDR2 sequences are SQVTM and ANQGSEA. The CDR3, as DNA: TGCAGCGTCTACACCGGGGGGGCCGGTGGCTACACCTTC. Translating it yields CSVYTGGAGGYTF.

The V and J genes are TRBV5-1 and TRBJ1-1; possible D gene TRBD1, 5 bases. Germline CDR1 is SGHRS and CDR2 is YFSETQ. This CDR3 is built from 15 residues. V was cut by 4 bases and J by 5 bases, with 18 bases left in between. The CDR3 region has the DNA TGCGCCAGCAGCCTTCCCCTGGGGCTGGAGACTGAAGCTTTCTTT. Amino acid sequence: CASSLPLGLETEAFF.

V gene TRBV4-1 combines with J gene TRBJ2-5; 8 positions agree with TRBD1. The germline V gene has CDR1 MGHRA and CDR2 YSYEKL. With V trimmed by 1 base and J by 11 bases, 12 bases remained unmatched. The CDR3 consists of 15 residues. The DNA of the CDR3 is TGCGCCAGCAGCCAAGCCCCGGGACAGGCCTTGGAGCAGTACTTC. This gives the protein CASSQAPGQALEQYF.

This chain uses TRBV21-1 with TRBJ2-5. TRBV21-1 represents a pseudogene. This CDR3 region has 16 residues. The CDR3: CASSKVDDLTQETQYF. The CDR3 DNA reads TGTGCCAGCAGCAAAGTTGATGACCTAACCCAAGAGACCCAGTACTTC.

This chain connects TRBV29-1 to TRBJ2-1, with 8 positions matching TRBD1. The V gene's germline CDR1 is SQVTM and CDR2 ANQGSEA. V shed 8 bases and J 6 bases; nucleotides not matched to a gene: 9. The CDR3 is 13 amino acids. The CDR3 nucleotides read TGCAGCCCCCTCACCGGGACAGGCAATGAGCAGTTCTTC. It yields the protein CSPLTGTGNEQFF.